What follows describes a single T cell receptor (beta chain). This entry comes from a study of blood T cell repertoires in COVID-19. Turning to the study itself: The United States, Italy and Spain provided the acute and convalescent COVID-19 samples. Nucleic acid was either cDNA or gDNA, and it came from T cells, B-cell-depleted T cells, or PBMCs.

V lost 5 bases and J 4 bases, leaving 13 bases between the germline ends. Germline CDR1 SGHTA, CDR2 FQGTGA. This CDR3 is 14 amino acids long. As originally analysed: Amplification with reference gene primers provided the estimates of nucleated cell counts. The method was immunoSEQ multiplex PCR; TCRdb's version includes in-frame clones alone and lacks a portion of them. V and J calls plus clone size are reproduced from that table; the DNA served to infer D and trimming. The table records roughly 200,000 clones, nearly 90% of them present only once. The chain employs TRBV7-3 and TRBJ2-3, with D tentatively TRBD2 (7 bases). The sequencing sample was made of peripheral blood. The receptor's source is a man aged 60 to 75 with active or convalescent COVID-19. In DNA form, the CDR3 reads TGTGCCAGCAGCATATTAGGGGGGGCAGATACGCAGTATTTT. Its translation: CASSILGGADTQYF.